Detailed here is one T cell receptor beta chain. Its antigen is unknown. Germline V gene lookup returns CDR1 MDHEN and CDR2 SYDVKM. The CDR3 has 16 amino acids. V trimming: 2 bases; J trimming: 4 bases; junction bases outside the gene matches: 10. These data are taken from a study of T cells in narcolepsy. TCRdb's copy holds only in-frame clones and misses some; the assay was immunoSEQ multiplex PCR. This table holds 27,000 or so clones, around nine tenths found once. Whole-study results and caveats: Reportedly, autoreactive clonotypes were serially detected in patients' blood but not controls'.

This sequence originates from a human donor with narcolepsy. Sequencing was carried out using CD45RA- memory CD4+ T cells from PBMCs. This rearrangement joins TRBV28 to TRBJ1-2, with 7 bases aligning to TRBD1. The CDR3 loop reads CASSLGGGRAAYGYTF. The CDR3 bases are TGTGCCAGCAGTTTAGGAGGGGGCAGGGCGGCCTATGGCTACACCTTC.